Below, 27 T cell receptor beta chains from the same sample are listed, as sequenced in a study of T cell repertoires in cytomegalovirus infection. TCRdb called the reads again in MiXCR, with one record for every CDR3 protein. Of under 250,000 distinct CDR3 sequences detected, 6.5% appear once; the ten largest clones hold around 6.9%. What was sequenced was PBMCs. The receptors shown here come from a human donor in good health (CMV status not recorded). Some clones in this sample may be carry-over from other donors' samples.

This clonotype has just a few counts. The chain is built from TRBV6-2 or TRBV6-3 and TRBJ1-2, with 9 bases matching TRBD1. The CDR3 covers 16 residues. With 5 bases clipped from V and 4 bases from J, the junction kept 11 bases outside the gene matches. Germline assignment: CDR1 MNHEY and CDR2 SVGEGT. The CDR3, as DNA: TGTGCCAGCAGTCGACCCCGGGACAGGGTGTCCTATGGCTACACCTTC. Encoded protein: CASSRPRDRVSYGYTF.

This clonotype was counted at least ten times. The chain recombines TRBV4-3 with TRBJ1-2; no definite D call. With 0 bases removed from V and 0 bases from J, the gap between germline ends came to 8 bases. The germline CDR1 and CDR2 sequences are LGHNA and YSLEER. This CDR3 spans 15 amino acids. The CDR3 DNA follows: TGCGCCAGCAGCCAAGATGTTCAGGCTAACTATGGCTACACCTTC. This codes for CASSQDVQANYGYTF.

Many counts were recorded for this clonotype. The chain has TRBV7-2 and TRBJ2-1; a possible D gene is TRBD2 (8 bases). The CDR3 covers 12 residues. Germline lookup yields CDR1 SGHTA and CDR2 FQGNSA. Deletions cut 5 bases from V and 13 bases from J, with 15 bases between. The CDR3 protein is CASSHREGAQFF. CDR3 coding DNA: TGTGCCAGCAGCCACCGGGAGGGGGCCCAGTTCTTC.

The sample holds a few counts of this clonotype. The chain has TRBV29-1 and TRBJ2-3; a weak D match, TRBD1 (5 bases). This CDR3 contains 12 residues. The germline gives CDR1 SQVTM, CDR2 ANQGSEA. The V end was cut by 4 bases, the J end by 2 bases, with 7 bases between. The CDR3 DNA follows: TGCAGCGTTGGACAGACCACAGATACGCAGTATTTT. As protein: CSVGQTTDTQYF.

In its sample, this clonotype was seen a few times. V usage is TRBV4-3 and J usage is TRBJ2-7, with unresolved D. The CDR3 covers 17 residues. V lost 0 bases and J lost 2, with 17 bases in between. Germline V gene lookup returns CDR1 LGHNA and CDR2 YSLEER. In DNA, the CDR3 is TGCGCCAGCAGCCAAGATTTATTGCCAGGTCTCACCTACGAGCAGTACTTC. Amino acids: CASSQDLLPGLTYEQYF.

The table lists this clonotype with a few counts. CDR3 in DNA: TGCAGCGTTGAAGACAGGGCCCTAGGATCCGAAGCTTTCTTT. This sequence encodes CSVEDRALGSEAFF. The chain combines TRBV29-1 with TRBJ1-1; a weak D match, TRBD1 (5 bases). Germline V gives CDR1 SQVTM, CDR2 ANQGSEA. The CDR3 loop spans 14 amino acids. V shed 0 bases and J shed 8 bases, with 16 bases lying between them.

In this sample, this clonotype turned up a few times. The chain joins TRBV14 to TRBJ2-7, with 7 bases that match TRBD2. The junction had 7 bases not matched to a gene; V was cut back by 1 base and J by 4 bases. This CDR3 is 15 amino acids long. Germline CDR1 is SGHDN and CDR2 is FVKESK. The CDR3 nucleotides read TGTGCCAGCAGCCAAGGGGGGGGGTCCGGATACGAGCAGTACTTC. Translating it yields CASSQGGGSGYEQYF.

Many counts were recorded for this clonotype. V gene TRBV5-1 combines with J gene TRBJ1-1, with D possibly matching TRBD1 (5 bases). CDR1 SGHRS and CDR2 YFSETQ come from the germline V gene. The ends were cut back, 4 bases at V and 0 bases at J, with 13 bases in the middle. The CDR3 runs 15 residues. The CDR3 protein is CASSMGGSVNTEAFF. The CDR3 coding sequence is TGCGCCAGCAGCATGGGGGGATCCGTGAACACTGAAGCTTTCTTT.

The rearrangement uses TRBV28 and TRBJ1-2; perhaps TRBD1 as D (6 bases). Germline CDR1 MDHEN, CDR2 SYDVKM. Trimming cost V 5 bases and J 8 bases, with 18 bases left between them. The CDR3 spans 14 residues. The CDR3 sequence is CASSPSDRELGYTF. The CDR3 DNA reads TGTGCCAGCAGTCCCTCGGACAGAGAACTGGGCTACACCTTC.

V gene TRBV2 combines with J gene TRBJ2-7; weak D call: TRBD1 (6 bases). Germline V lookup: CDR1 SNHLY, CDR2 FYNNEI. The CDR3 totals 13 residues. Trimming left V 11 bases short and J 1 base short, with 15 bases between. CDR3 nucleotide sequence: TGTGCCTCCTCCCAGGGGCTTTCCTACGAGCAGTACTTC. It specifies CASSQGLSYEQYF.

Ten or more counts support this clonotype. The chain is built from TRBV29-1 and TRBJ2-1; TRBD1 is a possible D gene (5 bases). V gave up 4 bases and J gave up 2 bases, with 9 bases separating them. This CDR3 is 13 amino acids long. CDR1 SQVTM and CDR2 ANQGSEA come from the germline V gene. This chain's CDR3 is CSVAQGTYNEQFF. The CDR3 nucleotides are TGCAGCGTTGCCCAGGGAACCTACAATGAGCAGTTCTTC.

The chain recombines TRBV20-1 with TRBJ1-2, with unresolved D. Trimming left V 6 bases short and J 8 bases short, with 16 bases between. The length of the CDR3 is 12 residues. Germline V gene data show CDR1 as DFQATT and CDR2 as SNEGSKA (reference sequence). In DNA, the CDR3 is TGCAGTGCGGGCAGGTTAGAGCGGGGCTACACCTTC. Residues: CSAGRLERGYTF.

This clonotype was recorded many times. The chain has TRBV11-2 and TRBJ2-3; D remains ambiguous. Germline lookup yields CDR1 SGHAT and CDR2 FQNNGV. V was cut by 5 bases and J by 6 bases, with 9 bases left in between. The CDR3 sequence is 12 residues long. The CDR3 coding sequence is TGTGCCAGCAGCCGACTCTTGGATACGCAGTATTTT. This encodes CASSRLLDTQYF.

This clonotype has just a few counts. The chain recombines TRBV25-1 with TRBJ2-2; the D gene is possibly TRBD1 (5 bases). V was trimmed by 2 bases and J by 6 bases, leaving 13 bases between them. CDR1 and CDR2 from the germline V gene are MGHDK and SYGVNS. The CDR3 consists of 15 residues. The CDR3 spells CASSEVVGPAGELFF. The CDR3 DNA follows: TGTGCCAGCAGTGAAGTTGTGGGGCCCGCCGGGGAGCTGTTTTTT.

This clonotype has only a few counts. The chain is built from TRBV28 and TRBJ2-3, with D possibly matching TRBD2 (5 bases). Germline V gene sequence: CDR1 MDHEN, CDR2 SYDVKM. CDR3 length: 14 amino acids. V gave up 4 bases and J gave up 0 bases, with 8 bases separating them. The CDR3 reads CASSSGGSTDTQYF. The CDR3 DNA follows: TGTGCCAGCAGTTCCGGAGGAAGCACAGATACGCAGTATTTT.

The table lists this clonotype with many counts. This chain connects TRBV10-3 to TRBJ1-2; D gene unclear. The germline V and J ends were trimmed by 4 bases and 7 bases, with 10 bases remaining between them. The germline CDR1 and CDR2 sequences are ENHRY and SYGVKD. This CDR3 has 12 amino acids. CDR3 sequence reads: CAISGGVGGYTF. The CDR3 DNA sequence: TGTGCCATCAGTGGAGGAGTGGGTGGCTACACCTTC.

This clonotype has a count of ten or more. The CDR3 nucleotides read TGTGCCAGTCTCAGGGTCGGAAACACCGGGGAGCTGTTTTTT. Translating gives CASLRVGNTGELFF. The chain links TRBV11-2 to TRBJ2-2, with D perhaps TRBD1 (5 bases). Per the germline V gene, CDR1 is SGHAT and CDR2 is FQNNGV. The CDR3 sequence is 14 residues long. The V gene lost 9 bases and the J gene lost 2 bases, with 13 bases spanning the gap.

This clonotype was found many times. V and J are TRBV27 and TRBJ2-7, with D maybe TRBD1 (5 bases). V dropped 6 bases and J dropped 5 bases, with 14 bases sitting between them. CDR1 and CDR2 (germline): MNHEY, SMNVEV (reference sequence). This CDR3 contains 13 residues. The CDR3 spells CASRVSGWNEQYF. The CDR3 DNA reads TGTGCCAGCAGGGTGTCAGGGTGGAACGAGCAGTACTTC.

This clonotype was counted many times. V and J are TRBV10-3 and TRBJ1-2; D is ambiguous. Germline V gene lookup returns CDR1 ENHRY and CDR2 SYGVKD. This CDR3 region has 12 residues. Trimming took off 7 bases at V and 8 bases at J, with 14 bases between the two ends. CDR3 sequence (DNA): TGTGCCATCACCGACCCGGGGAGGGGCTACACCTTC. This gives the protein CAITDPGRGYTF.

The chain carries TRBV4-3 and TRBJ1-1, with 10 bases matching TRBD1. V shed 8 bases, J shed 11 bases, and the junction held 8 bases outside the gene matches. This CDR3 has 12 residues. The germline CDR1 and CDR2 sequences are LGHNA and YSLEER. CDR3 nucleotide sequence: TGCGCCAGCCGGGGGACAGGGGCGGTTGCTTTCTTT. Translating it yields CASRGTGAVAFF.

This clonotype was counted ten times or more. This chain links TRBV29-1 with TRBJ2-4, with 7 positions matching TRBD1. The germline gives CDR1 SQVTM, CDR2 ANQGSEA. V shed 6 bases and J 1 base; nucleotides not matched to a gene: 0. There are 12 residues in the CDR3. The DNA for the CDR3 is TGCAGCGTCAGGGGGGCCAAAAACATTCAGTACTTC. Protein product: CSVRGAKNIQYF.

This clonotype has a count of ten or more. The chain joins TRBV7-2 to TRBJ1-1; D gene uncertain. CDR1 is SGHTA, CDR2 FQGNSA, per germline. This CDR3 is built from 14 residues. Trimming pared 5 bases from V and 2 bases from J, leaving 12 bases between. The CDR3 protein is CASSPHGGNTEAFF. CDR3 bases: TGTGCCAGCAGCCCCCACGGAGGTAACACTGAAGCTTTCTTT.

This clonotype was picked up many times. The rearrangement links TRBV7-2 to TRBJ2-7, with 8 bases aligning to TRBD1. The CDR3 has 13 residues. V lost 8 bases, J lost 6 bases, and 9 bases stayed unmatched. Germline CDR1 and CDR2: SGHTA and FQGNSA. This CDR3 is CASGQGRLLEQYF. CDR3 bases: TGTGCCAGCGGACAGGGCCGCCTACTCGAGCAGTACTTC. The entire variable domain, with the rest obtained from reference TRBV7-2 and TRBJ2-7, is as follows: GAGVSQSPSNKVTEKGKDVELRCDPISGHTALYWYRQSLGQGLEFLIYFQGNSAPDKSGLPSDRFSAERTGGSVSTLTIQRTQQEDSAVYLCASGQGRLLEQYFGPGTRLTVT.

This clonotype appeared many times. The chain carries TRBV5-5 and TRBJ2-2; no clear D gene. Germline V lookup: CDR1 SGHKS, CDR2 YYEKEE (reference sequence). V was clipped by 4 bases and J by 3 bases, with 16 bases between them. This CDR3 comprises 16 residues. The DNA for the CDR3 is TGTGCCAGCAGCCGGCACATGATAGAGGACACCGGGGAGCTGTTTTTT. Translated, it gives CASSRHMIEDTGELFF.

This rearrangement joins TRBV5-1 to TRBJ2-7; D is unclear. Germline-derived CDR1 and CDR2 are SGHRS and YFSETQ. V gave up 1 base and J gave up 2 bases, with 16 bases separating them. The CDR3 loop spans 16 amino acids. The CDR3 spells CASSLSEQPLTYEQYF. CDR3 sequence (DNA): TGCGCCAGCAGCTTGAGTGAACAGCCCTTAACCTACGAGCAGTACTTC.

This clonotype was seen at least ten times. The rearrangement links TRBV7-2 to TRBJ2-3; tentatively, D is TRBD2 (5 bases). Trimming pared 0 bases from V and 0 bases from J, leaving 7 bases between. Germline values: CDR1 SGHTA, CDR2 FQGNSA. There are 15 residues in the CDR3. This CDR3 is CASSLAAVSTDTQYF. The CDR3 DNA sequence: TGTGCCAGCAGCTTAGCAGCGGTGAGCACAGATACGCAGTATTTT. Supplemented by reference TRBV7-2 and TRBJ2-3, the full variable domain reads GAGVSQSPSNKVTEKGKDVELRCDPISGHTALYWYRQSLGQGLEFLIYFQGNSAPDKSGLPSDRFSAERTGGSVSTLTIQRTQQEDSAVYLCASSLAAVSTDTQYFGPGTRLTVL.

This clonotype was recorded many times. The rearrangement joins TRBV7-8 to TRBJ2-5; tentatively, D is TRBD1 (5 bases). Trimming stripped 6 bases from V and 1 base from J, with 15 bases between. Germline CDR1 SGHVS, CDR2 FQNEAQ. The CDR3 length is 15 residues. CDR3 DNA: TGTGCCAGCAGGGTACCAGGGCGAGGCCAAGAGACCCAGTACTTC. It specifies CASRVPGRGQETQYF.